This section outlines one T cell receptor (beta chain) sequence together with its context. Its matching antigen is unknown. Random hexamers served to reverse transcribe roughly 0.5 to 1 ug RNA. The amplification used immunoSEQ multiplex PCR on TCR beta CDR3; it spanned 54 Vbeta and 13 Jbeta. TCRdb ran MiXCR on the immunoSEQ multiplex PCR reads and lists one entry per CDR3 protein. The table includes 200,000 to 250,000 distinct CDR3 sequences, roughly 92% detected once. The data are from a study of CD8 T cells in Susac syndrome. Points from the study as a whole: By the study's own acknowledgment, its TCR sequencing and HLA analysis included relatively few individuals.

The CDR3 runs 17 residues. Germline V gene data show CDR1 as MNHEY and CDR2 as SVGAGI. V shed 4 bases, J shed 0 bases, and the junction held 10 bases outside the gene matches. In contrast to the negatively isolated CD8+ and CD4+ T cells, TEMRA cells were FACS-enriched. The chain couples TRBV6-5 to TRBJ2-3, with TRBD1 identical over 7 bases. Sequencing used CD8+ T cells from PBMCs. The origin of this receptor is a human donor with multiple sclerosis. CDR3 sequence (DNA): TGTGCCAGCAGTTTCCACCCGGGGACAGCGAGCACAGATACGCAGTATTTT. Translation: CASSFHPGTASTDTQYF.